This TCR beta chain was captured by sequencing in a study of T cells in Graves' hyperthyroidism and ophthalmopathy. Study-level background: It was at initial diagnosis, before any treatment, that peripheral blood was collected.

The ends lost 1 base at V and 5 bases at J; junction bases unmatched: 9. CDR1 and CDR2 (germline): SGHTA, FQGNSA. This CDR3 region has 16 residues. Uncontrolled infection, other autoimmune disease, pregnancy or lactation excluded patients. Fresh 10 ml peripheral blood yielded PBMCs. Amplified TCR beta CDR3 regions came from RNA transcripts. The HTBI set primed first-round TCR CDR3 RT-PCR. Using its own MiXCR run on the multiplex PCR reads, TCRdb lists one record per CDR3 protein. The profile shows 92,000 or so distinct CDR3 sequences, over 50% of them singletons. Comment on this clonotype: The antigen is undetermined.

Whole-study findings and limits: Ophthalmopathy, which appeared later, was predicted by the model a median approximately 6 months before onset.

The TCR was taken from a middle-aged woman with Graves' hyperthyroidism. The sample was blood. The chain carries TRBV7-2 and TRBJ2-7; 9 nucleotides align to TRBD1. CDR3 residues: CASSLGQGEYENEQYF. DNA for the CDR3: TGTGCCAGCAGCTTAGGACAGGGGGAGTATGAGAACGAGCAGTACTTC.